This TCR beta chain originates from a study of T-cell reconstitution after alpha-beta-depleted transplantation in children. Study outcomes and limitations: Diversity and T-cell counts at one year after transplant derived mostly from new T cells. Surviving recipient T cells and intrathymic progenitors accounted for some patients' high TCRbeta diversity at day 60. Reportedly, alpha-beta T cells present about two months post-transplant originated from several hundred expanded clones of graft origin.

The J segment lost 0 bases and the V segment lost 2 bases, leaving 1 base of the junction unmatched. CDR3 length: 15 amino acids. Unique molecular identifiers were used to barcode this TCRbeta library. Each CDR3 protein gets one entry after TCRdb re-called the PCR reads with MiXCR. The sample contains roughly 70,000 distinct CDR3 sequences, approximately 4.4% of which appear only once. This clonotype showed up many times. Its antigen is as yet unknown. Sequenced material: PBMCs, mostly from graft donor cells, taken 180 days after TCRalphabeta/CD19-depleted stem cell transplant. This rearrangement joins TRBV12-3 or TRBV12-4 to TRBJ1-5, with 7 bases identical to TRBD1. The sequence derives from a boy under two years old who had a stem cell transplant for acute myeloid leukemia, so the T cells may come from the graft donor. The CDR3 region has the DNA TGTGCCAGCAGTTTAACAGGGGTTAGCAATCAGCCCCAGCATTTT. Its protein product is CASSLTGVSNQPQHF.